Listed here is a single TCR beta chain. Only one count was recorded for this clone. The antigen it recognizes is unknown. Base-call qualities are not available, and no considerably larger clone is one nucleotide away. Participants in the prospective study were aged about 18 to 100 years, lived in approximately 26 United States geographic areas, and enrolled through a virtual design. To assign participants to cohorts, the prospective study relied on clinical history that participants themselves reported in a screening survey and a study questionnaire. For ImmuneRACE Cohort 3, a participant was defined as recovered based on two consecutive negative NP/OP PCR tests, clearance by a healthcare professional, or resolution of symptoms. In the prospective study, mobile phlebotomists collected whole blood, serum and a nasopharyngeal or oropharyngeal swab from each participant. Participants in the prospective study had the option to provide additional blood draws and questionnaires over an approximately two-month period. Prospective study blood samples were shipped either frozen or at room temperature before DNA extraction.

TCRbeta CDR3 regions were amplified from genomic DNA by means of the immunoSEQ Assay, a bias-controlled multiplex PCR. On the study's bioinformatics: The number of nucleated cells in each sample was estimated by amplification of reference gene primers within the assay. Sequence reads were collapsed and filtered to measure the absolute abundance of every unique TCRbeta CDR3 rearrangement. For each sample, productive Simpson clonality was calculated as the square root of Simpson's diversity index across productive rearrangements. This immuneACCESS table, as held by TCRdb, lists in-frame sequences with V and J called but not all clones. Of the missing ones, under half trace to an unresolved V gene in checked studies; the others have no known cause. V, J and clone size were drawn from that table, and D and trimming were deduced from the DNA. Recorded for this sample are over 300,000 clones; 85% to 90% of them occurred a single time. The ten largest clones take up under 11% of the sample.

This entry comes from a study of blood T cell repertoires in COVID-19 (dated by TCRdb to about 2020). As for the study more broadly: Samples covering the acute and convalescent phases of COVID-19 were provided by collaborators in the United States, Italy and Spain. The prospective study material was composed of cDNA or gDNA derived from T cells, B-cell-depleted T cells, or PBMCs. The dataset comprised deeply sampled blood TCRbeta repertoires from subjects exposed to, actively infected with, or recovered from COVID-19. A freely available public database, intended as a resource for researchers studying the immune response to SARS-CoV-2, is where the repertoires were released. The samples were drawn from the first 160 participants of the ongoing ImmuneRACE study and from 1,254 subjects provided by 6 global collaborators. The sample metadata nearly always contained a de-identified subject ID, COVID-19 status, age in years and sex. Where available, HLA class I and class II types were taken from metadata supplied by the sample provider and were not determined by assay-based typing.

The junction carries 10 bases between V and J, which are trimmed by 4 bases and 1 base respectively. The CDR3 goes from the cysteine to the phenylalanine over 14 residues. Only the CDR3 DNA stays, 42 bases, in frame from base 1. CDR1 is given as PRHDT and CDR2 as FYEKMQ, both from the germline V gene (reference sequence). What the study reported, not specific to this receptor: How much clinical and demographic metadata was included differed by source and by participant, and the metadata was provided uncurated.

The sample comprised PBMCs or T cells enriched from blood (not recorded which). In this chain, TRBV13 is recombined with TRBJ1-1; the D segment cannot be called with confidence. The receptor comes from a young woman who had recovered from COVID-19. The CDR3 sequence is CASSSNYGNTEAFF. The DNA is TGTGCCAGCAGCTCTAATTACGGGAACACTGAAGCTTTCTTT.